These 22 T cell receptor beta chains came from one sample sequenced in a study of blood T cell repertoires in COVID-19. Clones were read by immunoSEQ multiplex PCR, and TCRdb kept only the in-frame ones, dropping some. The profile shows 150,000 or so clones, roughly four fifths of them singletons. What was sequenced was PBMCs or T cells enriched from blood (not recorded which). The source is a man aged 50-60 years who had recovered from COVID-19.

This clone was recorded once. The V call is TRBV9, the J call TRBJ1-2; weak D call: TRBD1 (6 bases). V lost 7 bases and J lost 6, with 16 bases in between. The CDR3 totals 13 residues. CDR1 is SGDLS and CDR2 is YYNGEE in the germline V gene. The CDR3 sequence is CASGRQEGDGYTF. The DNA for the CDR3 is TGTGCCAGCGGCCGACAGGAAGGGGATGGCTACACCTTC.

The CDR3 protein is CASSSDRWNEKLFF. The CDR3 DNA is TGTGCCAGCAGCTCGGACAGGTGGAATGAAAAACTGTTTTTT. The chain joins TRBV7-9 to TRBJ1-4, with 7 nucleotides matching TRBD1. Germline CDR1 SEHNR, CDR2 FQNEAQ (reference sequence). After removal of 4 bases from V and 5 bases from J, the junction contained 4 bases not matched to a gene. The CDR3 runs 14 residues.

The chain couples TRBV3-1 (or the pseudogene TRBV3-2) to TRBJ2-7, with D perhaps matching TRBD1 (6 bases). Germline V gives CDR1 LGHDT, CDR2 YNNKEL (reference sequence). This CDR3 spans 15 amino acids. V gave up 1 base and J gave up 3 bases, with 13 bases separating them. CDR3 sequence (DNA): TGTGCCAGCAGCCAAGGTCCAGGGGAGCACTACGAGCAGTACTTC. This codes for CASSQGPGEHYEQYF.

The chain has TRBV10-3 and TRBJ1-6, with a tentative D call TRBD1 (6 bases). Germline V lookup: CDR1 ENHRY, CDR2 SYGVKD. Trimming removed 6 bases at V and 8 bases at J, with 11 bases between. This CDR3 contains 13 residues. CDR3 in amino acids: CAIRTGDDSPLHF. The CDR3 nucleotides read TGTGCCATCAGGACAGGTGATGATTCACCCCTCCACTTT.

This chain uses TRBV27 with TRBJ1-6; 7 bases fit TRBD1. The CDR3 totals 15 residues. The J segment lost 4 bases and the V segment lost 4 bases, leaving 4 bases of the junction unmatched. The germline V gene has CDR1 MNHEY and CDR2 SMNVEV (reference sequence). CDR3: CASSYRGDYNSPLHF. The CDR3 region has the DNA TGTGCCAGCAGTTACAGGGGAGATTATAATTCACCCCTCCACTTT.

The chain recombines TRBV24-1 with TRBJ2-6; D is ambiguous. The V end lost 4 bases, the J end lost 0 bases, and 9 bases lay between the germline ends. Looked up from germline, CDR1 is KGHDR and CDR2 is SFDVKD. The CDR3 runs to 16 residues. CDR3 residues: CATSENSASGANVLTF. The CDR3 DNA reads as TGTGCCACCAGTGAGAACAGTGCCTCTGGGGCCAACGTCCTGACTTTC.

This sequence joins TRBV3-1 (or the pseudogene TRBV3-2) and TRBJ1-1; D possibly corresponds to TRBD1 (6 bases). The CDR3 is 14 residues long. From germline, CDR1 is LGHDT and CDR2 YNNKEL (reference sequence). Trimming removed 5 bases from V and 1 base from J, with 11 bases in between. CDR3 region: CASSFQQGNTEAFF. For the CDR3, the DNA is TGTGCCAGCAGCTTTCAACAGGGGAACACTGAAGCTTTCTTT.

V usage is TRBV30 and J usage is TRBJ1-5; D remains ambiguous. The CDR3 totals 13 residues. The V gene lost 0 bases and the J gene lost 3 bases, with 6 bases spanning the gap. Germline V gene sequence: CDR1 GTSNPN, CDR2 SVGIG (reference sequence). CDR3 amino acids: CAWSVDNNQPQHF. DNA for the CDR3: TGTGCCTGGAGTGTAGACAACAATCAGCCCCAGCATTTT.

This clone showed up just once. The chain uses TRBV28 and TRBJ2-7, with 8 nucleotides matching TRBD2. V lost 5 bases, J lost 7 bases, and 10 bases stayed unmatched. CDR1 is MDHEN and CDR2 is SYDVKM in the germline V gene. This CDR3 is built from 14 residues. The CDR3 sequence is CASSIPGTSREQYF. The DNA for the CDR3 is TGTGCCAGCAGTATCCCCGGGACTAGTAGAGAGCAGTACTTC.

This clone appeared a single time. The V gene is TRBV7-3, the J gene TRBJ2-5; tentative D call: TRBD2 (5 bases). From germline, CDR1 is SGHTA and CDR2 FQGTGA. V was pared by 5 bases and J by 2 bases, with 9 bases between. This CDR3 has 13 residues. The CDR3 DNA follows: TGTGCCAGCAGCCGTGTAGCGCAAGAGACCCAGTACTTC. Translated, it gives CASSRVAQETQYF.

The table lists this clone with a count of one. This rearrangement joins TRBV9 to TRBJ1-6; TRBD1 might be the D (6 bases). The CDR3 is 14 amino acids. Germline V gives CDR1 SGDLS, CDR2 YYNGEE. Trimming stripped 4 bases from V and 7 bases from J, with 12 bases between. In nucleotides, the CDR3 is TGTGCCAGCAGCCCCGGGACAACCAATTCACCCCTCCACTTT. Encoded protein: CASSPGTTNSPLHF.

The CDR3 sequence is CASSWTLAGGSYEQYF. The CDR3 DNA sequence: TGCGCCAGCAGCTGGACTCTAGCGGGAGGTAGTTACGAGCAGTACTTC. The chain couples TRBV5-1 to TRBJ2-7, with 11 bases matching TRBD2. The J segment lost 4 bases and the V segment lost 3 bases, leaving 9 bases of the junction unmatched. The CDR3 extends over 16 amino acids. Germline CDR1 and CDR2: SGHRS and YFSETQ.

This sequence joins TRBV27 and TRBJ1-1; perhaps TRBD1 as D (5 bases). Germline V lookup: CDR1 MNHEY, CDR2 SMNVEV (reference sequence). This CDR3 contains 14 residues. The V end was cut by 8 bases, the J end by 7 bases, with 20 bases between. CDR3 nucleotides: TGTGCCAGCCTAAGGGAGGGGCTCCCTTATGAAGCTTTCTTT. Translating it yields CASLREGLPYEAFF.

V is TRBV3-1 (or the pseudogene TRBV3-2) and J is TRBJ2-5; 8 bases align to TRBD2. The CDR3 spans 16 residues. Germline V CDR1 and CDR2: LGHDT, YNNKEL (reference sequence). V gave up 2 bases and J gave up 5 bases; unmatched junction bases: 10. CDR3 residues: CASSQSRRGARETQYF. CDR3 DNA sequence: TGTGCCAGCAGCCAATCCCGGCGGGGGGCACGGGAGACCCAGTACTTC.

CDR3 in amino acids: CASSLTGASNQPQHF. The CDR3 DNA reads TGCGCCAGCAGCTTGACAGGAGCTAGCAATCAGCCCCAGCATTTT. J is TRBJ1-5 and V is TRBV5-1; TRBD1 is a possible D gene (5 bases). Germline CDR1 SGHRS, CDR2 YFSETQ. The ends were cut back, 1 base at V and 0 bases at J, with 8 bases in the middle. The CDR3 sequence is 15 residues long. Combining the CDR3 with reference TRBV5-1 and TRBJ1-5 gives the whole variable domain KAGVTQTPRYLIKTRGQQVTLSCSPISGHRSVSWYQQTPGQGLQFLFEYFSETQRNKGNFPGRFSGRQFSNSRSEMNVSTLELGDSALYLCASSLTGASNQPQHFGDGTRLSIL.

This clone was seen more than once but under ten times. The J gene is TRBJ1-1, the V gene TRBV18, with D perhaps matching TRBD1 (6 bases). V lost 8 bases and J lost 1, with 17 bases in between. CDR1 and CDR2 from the germline V gene are KGHSH and LQKENI. The CDR3 length is 15 residues. In DNA form, the CDR3 reads TGTGCCAGCACCAACCTGGGACACGGGAACACTGAAGCTTTCTTT. Protein: CASTNLGHGNTEAFF.

This clone was seen just once. The chain has TRBV24-1 and TRBJ2-5; tentatively, D is TRBD2 (5 bases). Between the trimmed V and J ends, which lost 2 bases and 1 base, there was a span of 10 bases. The CDR3 spans 15 residues. CDR1 KGHDR and CDR2 SFDVKD come from the germline V gene. The CDR3 nucleotides are TGTGCCACCAGTGATTATGGGAGTTTCCAAGAGACCCAGTACTTC. This encodes CATSDYGSFQETQYF.

This chain links TRBV29-1 with TRBJ2-7; a weak D match, TRBD2 (5 bases). V lost 4 bases to trimming and J lost 3 bases, with 13 bases between them. Germline CDR1 SQVTM, CDR2 ANQGSEA. This CDR3 contains 13 residues. CDR3 sequence: CSVARDYDYEQYF. The CDR3 nucleotides read TGCAGCGTTGCTCGAGACTACGACTACGAGCAGTACTTC.

The chain has TRBV5-1 and TRBJ2-3, with D possibly TRBD2 on 7 matching bases. Trimming cost V 7 bases and J 4 bases, with 19 bases left between them. CDR1 and CDR2 from the germline V gene are SGHRS and YFSETQ. This CDR3 is built from 15 residues. The CDR3 DNA follows: TGCGCCAGCGTACCGGGGGGCGGCTTTGCAGATACGCAGTATTTT. It translates to CASVPGGGFADTQYF.

V and J are TRBV6-5 and TRBJ1-5; D might be TRBD1 (5 bases). V was clipped by 4 bases and J by 6 bases, with 16 bases between them. The CDR3 contains 15 residues. Looked up from germline, CDR1 is MNHEY and CDR2 is SVGAGI. For the CDR3, the DNA is TGTGCCAGCAGTTCCGTCCCAGGGATGGGTCAGCCCCAGCATTTT. Translated, it gives CASSSVPGMGQPQHF.

The chain links TRBV18 to TRBJ1-5, with a weak D call TRBD1 (6 bases). V shed 3 bases and J shed 2 bases, with 11 bases lying between them. The CDR3 runs 15 residues. Germline-derived CDR1 and CDR2 are KGHSH and LQKENI. The CDR3 spells CASSPNRVRNQPQHF. The CDR3, as DNA: TGTGCCAGCTCACCCAACAGGGTACGCAATCAGCCCCAGCATTTT.

On this clone: This sample also contains other DNA sequences that code for the same CDR3. V usage is TRBV5-1 and J usage is TRBJ2-7; perhaps TRBD1 as D (6 bases). Trimming removed 2 bases at V and 4 bases at J, with 13 bases between. This CDR3 has 14 amino acids. Germline assignment: CDR1 SGHRS and CDR2 YFSETQ. CDR3 coding DNA: TGCGCCAGCAGCTTAAGCCAGGGGTTATACGAGCAGTACTTC. It specifies CASSLSQGLYEQYF.